The T cell receptor beta chain described here comes from a study of blood T cell repertoires in COVID-19. Study-wide background: Some COVID-19 samples were acute and others convalescent; all came from the United States, Italy and Spain. T cells, B-cell-depleted T cells, or PBMCs supplied cDNA or gDNA.

CDR3 length: 15 amino acids. CDR1 and CDR2 (germline): LNHDA, SQIVND (reference sequence). V dropped 7 bases and J dropped 8; count of bases not matched to a gene: 16. TCRdb's table, derived via immunoSEQ multiplex PCR, lists solely in-frame clones and lacks some. The profile shows approximately 92,000 clones, just under 85% of them singletons. Sequencing used peripheral blood. V and J are TRBV19 and TRBJ1-2; the match to TRBD1 covers 7 bases. The TCR comes from a man in his fifties or sixties with acute or convalescent COVID-19. The CDR3 DNA reads TGTGCCAGTACCGCTCCTTCAGGGGGGCCGGGCGGCTACACCTTC. Translated, it gives CASTAPSGGPGGYTF.